Each of the 27 T cell receptor beta chains below was sequenced from the same sample in a study of CD8+ T cells in alopecia areata. The sequencing template was cDNA reverse transcribed from extracted RNA. Data came from immunoSEQ multiplex PCR; TCRdb stores just in-frame clones and leaves some out. Among more than 150,000 clones listed, 50% to 60% were seen once. The sample here was CD4+ T cells sorted from blood, taken at week 0. These receptors originate from a human donor with alopecia areata.

This rearrangement joins TRBV6-5 to TRBJ2-7, with D possibly TRBD1 on 6 matching bases. Germline-derived CDR1 and CDR2 are MNHEY and SVGAGI. V lost 6 bases and J 3 bases, leaving 12 bases between the germline ends. This CDR3 comprises 13 residues. CDR3: CASRRDTLYEQYF. The CDR3 DNA reads as TGTGCCAGCAGACGGGACACTCTCTACGAGCAGTACTTC.

This clone has just a few counts. The rearrangement uses TRBV18 and TRBJ1-2; possibly TRBD1 for D (5 bases). The V gene's germline CDR1 is KGHSH and CDR2 LQKENI. Trimming left V 6 bases short and J 7 bases short, with 15 bases between. This CDR3 is built from 13 residues. The CDR3 nucleotides are TGTGCCAGCTCTCCCGACAGTGAATTTGGCTACACCTTC. It translates to CASSPDSEFGYTF.

The chain is built from TRBV30 and TRBJ1-2; 9 bases are shared with TRBD1. In germline, CDR1 is GTSNPN, CDR2 SVGIG (reference sequence). With 3 bases clipped from V and 7 bases from J, the junction kept 6 bases outside the gene matches. The CDR3 is 13 residues long. The CDR3 protein is CAWRKQGASGYTF. In nucleotides, the CDR3 is TGTGCCTGGAGGAAACAGGGGGCAAGTGGCTACACCTTC.

This chain links TRBV9 with TRBJ1-2; D unresolved. In germline, CDR1 is SGDLS, CDR2 YYNGEE. The CDR3 totals 12 residues. Trimming removed 2 bases at V and 8 bases at J, with 10 bases between. The CDR3 loop is CASSVGLGGYTF. DNA of the CDR3: TGTGCCAGCAGCGTCGGACTGGGGGGCTACACCTTC.

The chain has TRBV11-3 and TRBJ2-1; 7 bases line up with TRBD1. V was pared by 5 bases and J by 4 bases, with 8 bases of the junction left unmatched. Germline V gene data show CDR1 as SGHNT and CDR2 as YENEEA. The CDR3 extends over 15 amino acids. The CDR3, as DNA: TGTGCCAGCAGCCCCGGGACAGAAACATACAATGAGCAGTTCTTC. Protein product: CASSPGTETYNEQFF. Full variable domain (rest looked up from reference TRBV11-3 and TRBJ2-1): EAGVVQSPRYKIIEKKQPVAFWCNPISGHNTLYWYLQNLGQGPELLIRYENEEAVDDSQLPKDRFSAERLKGVDSTLKIQPAELGDSAVYLCASSPGTETYNEQFFGPGTRLTVL.

The chain couples TRBV29-1 to TRBJ2-1; D remains ambiguous. The CDR3 runs 12 residues. Germline CDR1 reads SQVTM; CDR2 reads ANQGSEA. With 5 bases removed from V and 7 bases from J, the gap between germline ends came to 12 bases. The CDR3 sequence: CSVLTDGNEQFF. The CDR3, as DNA: TGCAGCGTTTTGACCGACGGGAATGAGCAGTTCTTC.

The chain couples TRBV25-1 to TRBJ2-2; the match to TRBD1 covers 7 bases. With V trimmed by 3 bases and J by 3 bases, 4 bases remained unmatched. Germline V gives CDR1 MGHDK, CDR2 SYGVNS. The CDR3 extends over 15 amino acids. The CDR3 nucleotides read TGTGCCAGCAGTGACAGGACAGGATACACCGGGGAGCTGTTTTTT. It translates to CASSDRTGYTGELFF.

The V and J genes are TRBV5-1 and TRBJ2-1, with D hard to call. The CDR3 loop spans 13 amino acids. V lost 4 bases and J lost 5, with 10 bases in between. Germline V gives CDR1 SGHRS, CDR2 YFSETQ. The chain's CDR3 is CASSAGRDNEQFF. The CDR3 nucleotides are TGCGCCAGCAGCGCCGGACGGGACAATGAGCAGTTCTTC.

The CDR3 loop is CASSLNPGLAGSYEQYF. DNA of the CDR3: TGTGCCAGCAGCTTAAATCCAGGACTAGCGGGGTCCTACGAGCAGTACTTC. The rearrangement uses TRBV13 and TRBJ2-7; TRBD2 matches 12 bases. Per the germline V gene, CDR1 is PRHDT and CDR2 is FYEKMQ (reference sequence). The CDR3 consists of 17 residues. J was trimmed by 1 base and V by 2 bases; bases with no gene match: 6.

The chain links TRBV29-1 to TRBJ2-1; either TRBD1 or TRBD2 may supply D (5 bases each). CDR1 and CDR2 from the germline V gene are SQVTM and ANQGSEA. The CDR3 extends over 15 amino acids. The V gene lost 6 bases and the J gene lost 9 bases, with 24 bases spanning the gap. DNA for the CDR3: TGCAGCGTCGACTCCGGGGCCCCCTGGGACGGTGAGCAGTTCTTC. Protein sequence: CSVDSGAPWDGEQFF.

This clone was counted between two and nine times. This sequence joins TRBV7-2 and TRBJ2-2; D gene uncertain. CDR1 SGHTA and CDR2 FQGNSA come from the germline V gene. Trimming removed 0 bases at V and 0 bases at J, with 8 bases between. This CDR3 comprises 16 residues. The CDR3: CASSLAQAANTGELFF. The DNA of the CDR3 is TGTGCCAGCAGCTTAGCGCAGGCGGCGAACACCGGGGAGCTGTTTTTT. The whole variable domain, filled in from reference TRBV7-2 and TRBJ2-2, reads GAGVSQSPSNKVTEKGKDVELRCDPISGHTALYWYRQSLGQGLEFLIYFQGNSAPDKSGLPSDRFSAERTGGSVSTLTIQRTQQEDSAVYLCASSLAQAANTGELFFGEGSRLTVL.

The chain has TRBV15 and TRBJ2-3; D is tentatively TRBD1 or TRBD2 (6 bases each). CDR1 is LNHNV and CDR2 is YYDKDF in the germline V gene (reference sequence). The CDR3 spans 15 residues. V was clipped by 0 bases and J by 6 bases, with 13 bases between them. The CDR3 spells CATSRDRGPGDTQYF. The CDR3 region has the DNA TGTGCCACCAGCAGAGATCGGGGGCCGGGTGATACGCAGTATTTT.

The chain links TRBV7-2 to TRBJ1-5, with TRBD1 matching over 11 bases. CDR3 length: 15 residues. Per germline, CDR1 SGHTA and CDR2 FQGNSA. V shed 5 bases and J 3 bases; nucleotides not matched to a gene: 3. The CDR3 reads CASSGQGALNQPQHF. The CDR3 bases are TGTGCCAGCAGCGGACAGGGGGCCCTCAATCAGCCCCAGCATTTT.

DNA for the CDR3: TGTGCCAGCAGCTTAGGACCAGGTGGGACCAATTCACCCCTCCACTTT. Protein: CASSLGPGGTNSPLHF. The chain links TRBV11-2 to TRBJ1-6; the D gene is possibly TRBD1 (5 bases). V was shortened by 1 base and J by 7 bases, with 14 bases between the two germline ends. There are 16 residues in the CDR3. CDR1 is SGHAT, CDR2 FQNNGV, per germline.

For the CDR3, the DNA is TGCGCCAGCAGTCAACGGAGACAGGGGGCGCCGAACTATGGCTACACCTTC. Translation: CASSQRRQGAPNYGYTF. The gene calls are TRBV23-1 and TRBJ1-2, with TRBD1 identical over 10 bases. TRBV23-1 counts as an open reading frame of uncertain function. The CDR3 contains 17 residues. V lost 2 bases and J lost 2; bases outside the gene matches: 8.

The chain carries TRBV7-2 and TRBJ2-2; D is ambiguous. Germline CDR1 SGHTA, CDR2 FQGNSA. This CDR3 is built from 14 residues. Trimming took off 3 bases at V and 4 bases at J, with 9 bases between the two ends. CDR3 in amino acids: CASSLGTVTGELFF. The CDR3 DNA is TGTGCCAGCAGCTTGGGAACTGTCACCGGGGAGCTGTTTTTT.

The CDR3 loop is CASSVGQTGGYTF. CDR3 nucleotide sequence: TGTGCCAGCAGTGTTGGACAGACTGGAGGCTACACCTTC. The V and J genes are TRBV25-1 and TRBJ1-2; tentatively, D is TRBD1 (6 bases). V was shortened by 4 bases and J by 8 bases, with 14 bases between the two germline ends. The germline V gene encodes CDR1 MGHDK and CDR2 SYGVNS. This CDR3 has 13 residues.

This chain uses TRBV7-8 with TRBJ2-5; 9 nucleotides agree with TRBD1. Per germline, CDR1 SGHVS and CDR2 FQNEAQ. There are 17 residues in the CDR3. V was pared by 3 bases and J by 3 bases, with 11 bases of the junction left unmatched. CDR3 protein: CASSLRKLGTGKETQYF. The CDR3 DNA reads TGTGCCAGCAGCTTGAGAAAACTCGGGACAGGGAAAGAGACCCAGTACTTC.

There are a few counts of this clone. The J gene is TRBJ1-5, the V gene TRBV30; D is possibly TRBD1 (5 bases). Germline V gene data show CDR1 as GTSNPN and CDR2 as SVGIG (reference sequence). The length of the CDR3 is 17 residues. V dropped 2 bases and J dropped 0 bases, with 17 bases sitting between them. The chain's CDR3 is CAWSRNRQSLSNQPQHF. The CDR3 nucleotides read TGTGCCTGGAGTAGAAACAGACAGTCCCTTAGCAATCAGCCCCAGCATTTT.

The chain has TRBV6-1 and TRBJ2-5; TRBD1 is a possible D gene (5 bases). CDR1 and CDR2 from the germline V gene are MNHNS and SASEGT. There are 13 residues in the CDR3. Trimming cost V 1 base and J 5 bases, with 8 bases left between them. Here the CDR3 DNA reads TGTGCCAGCAGTGAAGTGGCAGGGGAGACCCAGTACTTC. This sequence encodes CASSEVAGETQYF.

The sample holds a few counts of this clone. The rearrangement joins TRBV30 to TRBJ2-7; 7 bases align to TRBD1. The J segment lost 7 bases and the V segment lost 5 bases, leaving 8 bases of the junction unmatched. Germline CDR1 and CDR2: GTSNPN and SVGIG (reference sequence). CDR3 length: 12 amino acids. Here the CDR3 DNA reads TGTGCCTGGGTGAGGGGGCGCTGGGAGCAGTACTTC. It yields the protein CAWVRGRWEQYF.

The sample holds a few counts of this clone. The V call is TRBV5-1, the J call TRBJ1-2; 8 bases agree with TRBD1. CDR1 is SGHRS, CDR2 YFSETQ, per germline. CDR3 length equals 14 residues. The junction had 4 bases not matched to a gene; V was cut back by 0 bases and J by 6 bases. The CDR3 loop is CASSLGQGANGYTF. CDR3 coding DNA: TGCGCCAGCAGCTTGGGTCAGGGGGCCAATGGCTACACCTTC.

The chain carries TRBV2 and TRBJ1-6; possibly TRBD1 for D (5 bases). V was shortened by 4 bases and J by 9 bases, with 13 bases between the two germline ends. Per the germline V gene, CDR1 is SNHLY and CDR2 is FYNNEI. The CDR3 totals 14 residues. The CDR3 here is CASSASGGGSPLHF. As DNA, the CDR3 is TGTGCCAGCAGTGCATCGGGGGGTGGTTCACCCCTCCACTTT.

This chain joins TRBV4-1 and TRBJ1-2; D not certain. The CDR3 runs 14 residues. Trimming removed 3 bases from V and 6 bases from J, with 14 bases in between. Germline assignment: CDR1 MGHRA and CDR2 YSYEKL. The CDR3 spells CASSQTPREDGYTF. Here the CDR3 DNA reads TGCGCCAGCAGCCAGACTCCTAGGGAAGATGGCTACACCTTC.

The chain has TRBV6-6 and TRBJ1-1; D gene unclear. CDR1 and CDR2 from the germline V gene are MNHNY and SVGAGI (reference sequence). This CDR3 is built from 14 residues. V was pared by 2 bases and J by 1 base, with 8 bases between. CDR3 protein: CASSYTGRNTEAFF. The CDR3 DNA follows: TGTGCCAGCAGTTACACGGGCCGGAACACTGAAGCTTTCTTT.

The rearrangement links TRBV29-1 to TRBJ1-2; perhaps TRBD1 as D (5 bases). Germline loops: CDR1 SQVTM, CDR2 ANQGSEA. CDR3 size: 13 residues. V was clipped by 6 bases and J by 5 bases, with 16 bases between them. The CDR3 nucleotides are TGCAGCGTCGCCGGATGGGGGATTTATGGCTACACCTTC. Translating it yields CSVAGWGIYGYTF.

This clone was observed once. In DNA form, the CDR3 reads TGCAGCGTTCAGTCCACTAATGAAAAACTGTTTTTT. Protein: CSVQSTNEKLFF. V is TRBV29-1 and J is TRBJ1-4; D gene unclear. Trimming removed 5 bases from V and 2 bases from J, with 6 bases in between. Germline CDR1 SQVTM, CDR2 ANQGSEA. CDR3 size: 12 residues.